A single sample gave rise to the 3 T cell receptor beta chains below, sequenced in a study of T cells in Graves' hyperthyroidism and ophthalmopathy. TCR beta CDR3 sequences were amplified from RNA transcripts. Primed by the HTBI set, a first-round RT-PCR was run on the TCR CDR3. One entry per CDR3 protein, called by TCRdb with MiXCR from the multiplex PCR reads. The data contain about 510,000 distinct CDR3 sequences, 14% of them singletons. The sequencing sample was made of blood. The source is a woman aged 35 to 49 with Graves' hyperthyroidism.

In its sample, this clonotype was seen a few times. The rearrangement joins TRBV11-3 to TRBJ2-7, with TRBD2 as a possible D gene (5 bases). Per germline, CDR1 SGHNT and CDR2 YENEEA. The CDR3 extends over 15 amino acids. V was pared by 2 bases and J by 7 bases, with 18 bases between. The CDR3: CASSLSSTPGVEQYF. The CDR3, as DNA: TGTGCCAGCAGCTTATCCTCAACCCCCGGGGTTGAGCAGTACTTC.

This clonotype has at least ten counts. This sequence joins TRBV13 and TRBJ2-7, with 8 bases fitting TRBD1. Germline CDR1 is PRHDT and CDR2 is FYEKMQ (reference sequence). The CDR3 extends over 14 amino acids. V lost 4 bases and J lost 6; bases outside the gene matches: 8. Here the CDR3 reads CASSSTGVIGEQYF. CDR3 coding DNA: TGTGCCAGCAGCTCGACAGGGGTTATAGGCGAGCAGTACTTC.

The chain links TRBV10-1 to TRBJ2-3; 8 bases map to TRBD2. The germline V gene has CDR1 WNHNN and CDR2 SYGVQD (reference sequence). This CDR3 contains 17 residues. Unmatched junction bases numbered 10, after V lost 0 bases and J lost 5 bases. This CDR3 reads CASSESPGLVRRDTQYF. The DNA of the CDR3 is TGCGCCAGCAGTGAGTCGCCGGGACTAGTGCGTCGAGATACGCAGTATTTT.